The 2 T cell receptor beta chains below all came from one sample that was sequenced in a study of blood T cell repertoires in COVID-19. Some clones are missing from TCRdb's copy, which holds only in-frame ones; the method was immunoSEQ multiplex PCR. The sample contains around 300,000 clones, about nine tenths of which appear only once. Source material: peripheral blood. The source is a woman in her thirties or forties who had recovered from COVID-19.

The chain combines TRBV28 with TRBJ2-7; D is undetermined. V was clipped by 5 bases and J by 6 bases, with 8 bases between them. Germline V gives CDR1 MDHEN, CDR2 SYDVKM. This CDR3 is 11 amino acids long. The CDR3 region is CASSRTREQYF. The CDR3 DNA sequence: TGTGCCAGCAGTCGAACACGCGAGCAGTACTTC. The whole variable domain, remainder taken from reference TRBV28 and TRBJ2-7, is DVKVTQSSRYLVKRTGEKVFLECVQDMDHENMFWYRQDPGLGLRLIYFSYDVKMKEKGDIPEGYSVSREKKERFSLILESASTNQTSMYLCASSRTREQYFGPGTRLTVT.

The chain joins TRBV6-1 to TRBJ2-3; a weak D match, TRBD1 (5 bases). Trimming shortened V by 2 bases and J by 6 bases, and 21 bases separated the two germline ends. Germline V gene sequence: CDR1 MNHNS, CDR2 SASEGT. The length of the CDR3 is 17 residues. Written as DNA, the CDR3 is TGTGCCAGCAGTGAACTCCCAGGGAACCAGTTCGGGGATACGCAGTATTTT. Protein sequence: CASSELPGNQFGDTQYF.